The clone carrying this T cell receptor beta chain occurred once. Its antigen is as yet unknown. PCR was performed using 60 Vbeta and 13 Jbeta primers. Profiled with immunoSEQ multiplex PCR; TCRdb holds only in-frame clones, not every one. Among over 85,000 clones listed, more than 75% were seen once. Germline CDR1 reads SQVTM; CDR2 reads ANQGSEA. The CDR3 extends over 12 amino acids. The germline V and J ends were trimmed by 3 bases and 5 bases, with 10 bases remaining between them. The sample comes from a study of cytomegalovirus exposure and HLA in healthy donors. Findings and caveats of the study: The authors excluded some V segments, including TRBV6-2 and TRBV6-3, as indistinguishable.

The receptor was derived from a man aged 40-50 years in good health and CMV-seronegative. Sequenced sample: PBMCs. V is TRBV29-1 and J is TRBJ1-2, with D possibly matching TRBD1 (5 bases). The CDR3 is CSVDPGLYGYTF. CDR3 coding DNA: TGCAGCGTTGACCCAGGGCTATATGGCTACACCTTC.